The 3 T cell receptor beta chains below come from one sample, sequenced in a study of OX40 agonist ivuxolimab in advanced cancers. Library generation was performed with the immunoSEQ multiplex PCR assay. TCRdb re-hosts the immuneACCESS table, in-frame sequences only. Its copies lack some clones; in the studies checked, an unresolved V gene accounts for under half of them, and the cause for the rest is not known. The table for this sample lists some 50,000 clones; 83% of them were counted only once. The ten most abundant clones make up 3% to 3.5% of the sample. Source: CD4+ or CD8+ T cells sorted from blood, taken in a trial of the OX40 agonist ivuxolimab. The receptor set was obtained from an adult with an advanced solid tumor such as melanoma, head and neck, liver or kidney cancer.

The rearrangement uses TRBV7-8 and TRBJ1-5, with unresolved D. CDR1 and CDR2 (germline): SGHVS, FQNEAQ. The CDR3 spans 16 residues. V dropped 5 bases and J dropped 4 bases, with 18 bases sitting between them. CDR3 amino acids: CASSVRALTGNQPQHF. The CDR3 DNA follows: TGTGCCAGCAGCGTGCGGGCCCTCACGGGGAATCAGCCCCAGCATTTT. The whole variable domain, filled in from reference TRBV7-8 and TRBJ1-5, reads GAGVSQSPRYKVAKRGQDVALRCDPISGHVSLFWYQQALGQGPEFLTYFQNEAQLDKSGLPSDRFFAERPEGSVSTLKIQRTQQEDSAVYLCASSVRALTGNQPQHFGDGTRLSIL.

This rearrangement joins TRBV7-9 to TRBJ1-1; D gene unclear. V lost 5 bases and J lost 0, with 13 bases in between. The CDR3 length is 15 residues. Looked up from germline, CDR1 is SEHNR and CDR2 is FQNEAQ (reference sequence). Here the CDR3 DNA reads TGTGCCAGCAGCGCCGGAGCACACATGAACACTGAAGCTTTCTTT. The encoded protein is CASSAGAHMNTEAFF.

The chain combines TRBV28 with TRBJ1-1; maybe TRBD1 (5 bases). This CDR3 has 13 amino acids. CDR1 and CDR2 (germline): MDHEN, SYDVKM. The V end was cut by 2 bases, the J end by 5 bases, with 9 bases between. The CDR3 nucleotides are TGTGCCAGCAGTTTACCGGGGCAGACTGAAGCTTTCTTT. Encoded protein: CASSLPGQTEAFF. The full variable domain, in which reference TRBV28 and TRBJ1-1 provide the parts outside the CDR3, is DVKVTQSSRYLVKRTGEKVFLECVQDMDHENMFWYRQDPGLGLRLIYFSYDVKMKEKGDIPEGYSVSREKKERFSLILESASTNQTSMYLCASSLPGQTEAFFGQGTRLTVV.